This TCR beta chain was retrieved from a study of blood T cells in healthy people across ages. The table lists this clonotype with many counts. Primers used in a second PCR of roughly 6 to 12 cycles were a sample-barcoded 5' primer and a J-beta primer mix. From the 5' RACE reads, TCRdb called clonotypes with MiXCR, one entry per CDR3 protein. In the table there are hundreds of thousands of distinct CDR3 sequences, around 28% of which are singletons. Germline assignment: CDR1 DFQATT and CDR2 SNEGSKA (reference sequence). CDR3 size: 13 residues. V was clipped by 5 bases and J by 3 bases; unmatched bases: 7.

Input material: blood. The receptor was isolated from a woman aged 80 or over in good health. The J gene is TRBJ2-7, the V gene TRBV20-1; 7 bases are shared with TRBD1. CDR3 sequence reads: CSAGTSGGYEQYF. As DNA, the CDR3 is TGCAGTGCTGGAACCTCAGGGGGCTACGAGCAGTACTTC.